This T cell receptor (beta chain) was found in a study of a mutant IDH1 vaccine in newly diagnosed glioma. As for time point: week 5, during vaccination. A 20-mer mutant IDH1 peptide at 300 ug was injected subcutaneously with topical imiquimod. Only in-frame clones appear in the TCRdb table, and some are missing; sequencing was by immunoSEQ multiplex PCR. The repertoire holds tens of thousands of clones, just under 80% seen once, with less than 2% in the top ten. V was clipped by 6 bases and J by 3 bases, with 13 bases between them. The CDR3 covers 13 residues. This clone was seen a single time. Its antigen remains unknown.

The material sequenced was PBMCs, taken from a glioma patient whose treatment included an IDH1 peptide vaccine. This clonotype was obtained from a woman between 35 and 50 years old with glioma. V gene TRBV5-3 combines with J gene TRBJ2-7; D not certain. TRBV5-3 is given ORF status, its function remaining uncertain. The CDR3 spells CARIEASLYEQYF. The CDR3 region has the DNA TGTGCCAGAATAGAGGCTAGTCTCTACGAGCAGTACTTC.